This passage covers 23 T cell receptor beta chains from one sample sequenced in a study of a mutant IDH1 vaccine in newly diagnosed glioma. No cognate antigen is known for these TCRs. Time point defined: week 5, during vaccination. The investigators gave 300 ug of mutant IDH1 20-mer peptide in each vaccine dose, together with topical imiquimod. Clones were sequenced by immunoSEQ multiplex PCR, and TCRdb holds only the in-frame ones, with some missing. The table has roughly 50,000 clones, over 75% seen once. The source material was PBMCs, sampled from a glioma patient whose treatment included an IDH1 peptide vaccine. These receptors came from a woman between 40 and 55 years old with glioma.

This clone was found a few times. This rearrangement joins TRBV5-1 to TRBJ1-1; 7 bases are shared with TRBD1. The CDR3 has 14 amino acids. Germline trimming cut 5 bases from V and 2 bases from J; bases unmatched to any gene: 6. Per germline, CDR1 SGHRS and CDR2 YFSETQ. As DNA, the CDR3 is TGCGCCAGCAGTTTGAGACAGGGCAACACTGAAGCTTTCTTT. Translated, it gives CASSLRQGNTEAFF.

The chain joins TRBV5-4 to TRBJ1-2; 8 nucleotides match TRBD1. The CDR3 is 14 residues long. V trimming: 3 bases; J trimming: 8 bases; junction bases outside the gene matches: 9. Germline CDR1 and CDR2: SGHNT and YYREEE (reference sequence). The chain's CDR3 is CASSSQGQEGGYTF. The DNA of the CDR3 is TGTGCCAGCAGCTCCCAGGGACAGGAGGGCGGCTACACCTTC.

This clone is medium-sized (0.01 to 0.1%) by share. The rearrangement uses TRBV6-1 and TRBJ2-3; the match to TRBD1 covers 9 bases. The CDR3 has 15 amino acids. The V gene end was trimmed by 11 bases and the J gene end by 3 bases; junction bases not matched to a gene: 12. Germline CDR1 and CDR2: MNHNS and SASEGT. CDR3: CASLTGGAGTDTQYF. The CDR3 region has the DNA TGTGCCTCCCTCACAGGGGGCGCCGGAACAGATACGCAGTATTTT.

The chain uses TRBV19 and TRBJ1-2; no reliable D call. Germline values: CDR1 LNHDA, CDR2 SQIVND (reference sequence). This CDR3 is built from 14 residues. V shed 3 bases and J shed 1 base, with 9 bases lying between them. Here the CDR3 DNA reads TGTGCCAGTAGTATCGGACGGAATAACTATGGCTACACCTTC. This sequence encodes CASSIGRNNYGYTF.

The chain recombines TRBV29-1 with TRBJ2-2, with a weak D call TRBD1 (6 bases). The germline gives CDR1 SQVTM, CDR2 ANQGSEA. Trimming shortened V by 6 bases and J by 1 base, and 12 bases separated the two germline ends. This CDR3 is 14 amino acids long. This chain's CDR3 is CSVGEGGNTGELFF. CDR3 in DNA: TGCAGCGTAGGGGAAGGGGGGAACACCGGGGAGCTGTTTTTT.

This chain links TRBV6-1 with TRBJ2-1; 7 positions match TRBD1. This CDR3 has 15 amino acids. Germline-derived CDR1 and CDR2 are MNHNS and SASEGT. The V segment lost 4 bases and the J segment 0 bases; nucleotides outside the gene matches: 3. CDR3 in amino acids: CASSVRQGSYNEQFF. CDR3 sequence (DNA): TGTGCCAGCAGTGTGAGACAGGGCTCCTACAATGAGCAGTTCTTC.

The chain has TRBV11-2 and TRBJ1-5; no reliable D call. The CDR3 has 16 residues. CDR1 is SGHAT, CDR2 FQNNGV, per germline. V was trimmed by 5 bases and J by 2 bases, leaving 16 bases between them. The CDR3 DNA sequence: TGTGCCAGCAGCCCTGGTCCGGGTGGGGGCAATCAGCCCCAGCATTTT. Translated: CASSPGPGGGNQPQHF.

The chain couples TRBV18 to TRBJ1-1, with D maybe TRBD1 (5 bases). The CDR3 loop spans 13 amino acids. The germline CDR1 and CDR2 sequences are KGHSH and LQKENI. Trimming removed 8 bases at V and 0 bases at J, with 10 bases between. In DNA, the CDR3 is TGTGCCAGCCAGACAGAAGTGAACACTGAAGCTTTCTTT. It is translated as CASQTEVNTEAFF.

This clone was observed a single time. This chain connects TRBV6-1 to TRBJ2-7; D unclear. The V end lost 0 bases, the J end lost 3 bases, and 0 bases lay between the germline ends. The CDR3 covers 11 residues. Germline V lookup: CDR1 MNHNS, CDR2 SASEGT. The CDR3 coding sequence is TGTGCCAGCAGTGAAGCCTACGAGCAGTACTTC. It translates to CASSEAYEQYF.

The rearrangement links TRBV2 to TRBJ2-1, with 11 bases matching TRBD2. This CDR3 spans 16 amino acids. The germline gives CDR1 SNHLY, CDR2 FYNNEI. J gave up 9 bases and V 5 bases, and 12 bases lay outside the gene matches. CDR3 sequence: CASSLSGGATIGEQFF. The CDR3 DNA reads as TGTGCCAGCAGTCTTAGCGGGGGGGCAACGATAGGTGAGCAGTTCTTC.

The J gene is TRBJ2-2, the V gene TRBV5-1; 11 positions agree with TRBD2. J was trimmed by 0 bases and V by 2 bases; bases with no gene match: 6. This CDR3 region has 18 residues. Germline assignment: CDR1 SGHRS and CDR2 YFSETQ. In DNA, the CDR3 is TGCGCCAGCAGCTTCATGGGACTAGCGGATACGAACACCGGGGAGCTGTTTTTT. Protein sequence: CASSFMGLADTNTGELFF.

This rearrangement joins TRBV6-5 to TRBJ1-6, with 8 bases fitting TRBD1. The CDR3 loop spans 15 amino acids. V shed 6 bases, J shed 8 bases, and the junction held 9 bases outside the gene matches. Germline V CDR1 and CDR2: MNHEY, SVGAGI. Written as DNA, the CDR3 is TGTGCCAGCAGGTCCAGGGGGCAATCCTATTCACCCCTCCACTTT. Protein product: CASRSRGQSYSPLHF.

V usage is TRBV6-5 and J usage is TRBJ2-6; D remains ambiguous. The CDR3 consists of 16 residues. Germline V gene sequence: CDR1 MNHEY, CDR2 SVGAGI. Trimming took off 3 bases at V and 1 base at J, with 10 bases between the two ends. The CDR3 DNA is TGTGCCAGCAGTTATTCGACGGAGTCTGGGGCCAACGTCCTGACTTTC. This codes for CASSYSTESGANVLTF.

J is TRBJ2-2 and V is TRBV9; weak D call: TRBD2 (5 bases). CDR3 length: 15 residues. Germline V gene sequence: CDR1 SGDLS, CDR2 YYNGEE. V lost 2 bases and J lost 2, with 10 bases in between. As DNA, the CDR3 is TGTGCCAGCAGCGTTCGGACTTTTAACACCGGGGAGCTGTTTTTT. This sequence encodes CASSVRTFNTGELFF.

This CDR3 is CASSDIASEKLFF. The CDR3 DNA reads as TGTGCCAGCTCGGACATAGCCTCTGAAAAACTGTTTTTT. This chain links TRBV6-1 with TRBJ1-4, with a possible D match to TRBD1 (5 bases). Germline CDR1 is MNHNS and CDR2 is SASEGT. Trimming pared 8 bases from V and 7 bases from J, leaving 14 bases between. This CDR3 contains 13 residues.

This rearrangement joins TRBV19 to TRBJ2-3; D possibly corresponds to TRBD1 (5 bases). The CDR3 spans 16 residues. The V end was cut by 1 base, the J end by 5 bases, with 16 bases between. Germline loops: CDR1 LNHDA, CDR2 SQIVND (reference sequence). The CDR3, as DNA: TGTGCCAGTAGTATAGGGCAGGGAAGTTTCCAAGATACGCAGTATTTT. Translation gives CASSIGQGSFQDTQYF.

This chain links TRBV25-1 with TRBJ1-2; perhaps TRBD1 as D (5 bases). This CDR3 is built from 13 residues. Trimming pared 5 bases from V and 7 bases from J, leaving 14 bases between. Germline-derived CDR1 and CDR2 are MGHDK and SYGVNS. The chain's CDR3 is CASSLPGAGGYTF. Written as DNA, the CDR3 is TGTGCCAGCAGTCTCCCCGGGGCGGGTGGCTACACCTTC.

The genes are TRBV18 and TRBJ2-1, with 8 bases that match TRBD1. The CDR3 spans 15 residues. V dropped 5 bases and J dropped 5; count of bases not matched to a gene: 8. Germline-derived CDR1 and CDR2 are KGHSH and LQKENI. The CDR3 here is CASSSYTGGNNEQFF. The CDR3 DNA follows: TGTGCCAGCTCATCCTACACAGGGGGAAACAATGAGCAGTTCTTC.

CDR3 in amino acids: CASGTGVYGYTF. For the CDR3, the DNA is TGTGCCAGTGGGACGGGAGTTTATGGCTACACCTTC. The chain combines TRBV9 with TRBJ1-2; D might be TRBD1 (5 bases). In germline, CDR1 is SGDLS, CDR2 YYNGEE. Trimming took 8 bases from V and 5 from J, leaving 13 bases between them. This CDR3 spans 12 amino acids.

The chain links TRBV11-3 to TRBJ1-2, with 7 nucleotides matching TRBD1. Germline loops: CDR1 SGHNT, CDR2 YENEEA. Unmatched junction bases numbered 1, after V lost 2 bases and J lost 4 bases. This CDR3 region has 13 residues. The CDR3 loop is CASSLSGGYGYTF. The CDR3 DNA reads as TGTGCCAGCAGCTTATCAGGGGGCTATGGCTACACCTTC.

This chain joins TRBV18 and TRBJ1-6; no firm D call. Germline V lookup: CDR1 KGHSH, CDR2 LQKENI. The CDR3 spans 13 residues. V was pared by 6 bases and J by 10 bases, with 13 bases between. DNA for the CDR3: TGTGCCAGCTCGGGTAGGGAAGGCTCACCCCTCCACTTT. Its protein is CASSGREGSPLHF.

This chain joins TRBV30 and TRBJ1-4, with D possibly being TRBD1 (6 bases). The CDR3 extends over 14 amino acids. The germline V gene encodes CDR1 GTSNPN and CDR2 SVGIG (reference sequence). The V and J ends lost 3 bases and 15 bases respectively, with 23 bases between them. CDR3 sequence: CAWSASRSGGVLFF. DNA of the CDR3: TGTGCCTGGAGCGCCTCCCGGTCGGGGGGCGTTTTGTTTTTT.

As to this clone: The junction differs from germline at one of its ends, possibly a read error. V gene TRBV27 combines with J gene TRBJ2-2; unclear D gene. CDR3 length equals 16 residues. In germline, CDR1 is MNHEY, CDR2 SMNVEV (reference sequence). CDR3 amino acids: CASSLEGPRNIGELFF. CDR3 coding DNA: TGTGCCAGCAGTTTAGAAGGGCCGAGAAACATCGGGGAGCTGTTTTTT.